One sample yielded the 17 T cell receptor beta chains listed below, sequenced in a study of regulatory T cells in long-lasting Graves disease. Time point meaning: newly diagnosed GD, antithyroid drugs for less than 3 months. From PBMCs, RNA was extracted and then used to make the TCR library. Arm-PCR with iRepertoire HTBI primers amplified the CDR3 regions for these TCR beta libraries. TCRdb redid the calling of the multiplex PCR reads with MiXCR, one entry per CDR3 protein. This sample has approximately 400,000 distinct CDR3 sequences, with roughly 10% found just once. These data were also reused for a study on T cells in Graves' hyperthyroidism and ophthalmopathy.

The material sequenced was peripheral blood mononuclear cells (PBMCs), taken at new diagnosis, from a patient treated with antithyroid drugs. The receptor source for this set is a woman younger than 30 with Graves disease.

This clonotype appeared many times. The chain couples TRBV20-1 to TRBJ2-1; maybe TRBD2 (5 bases). CDR1 is DFQATT, CDR2 SNEGSKA, per germline (reference sequence). V was pared by 3 bases and J by 8 bases, with 8 bases between. The CDR3 runs 11 residues. The CDR3 loop is CSARLAHEQFF. Written as DNA, the CDR3 is TGCAGTGCTAGGCTAGCTCATGAGCAGTTCTTC.

This clonotype showed up just a few times. The V gene is TRBV9, the J gene TRBJ2-1; D gene ambiguous. CDR1 and CDR2 (germline): SGDLS, YYNGEE. Trimming shortened V by 0 bases and J by 2 bases, and 6 bases separated the two germline ends. The CDR3 has 14 amino acids. The DNA of the CDR3 is TGTGCCAGCAGCGTAGTTGGGACCTACAATGAGCAGTTCTTC. The encoded protein is CASSVVGTYNEQFF.

This clonotype has ten or more counts. The chain combines TRBV12-5 with TRBJ1-1; tentative D call: TRBD1 (5 bases). Trimming pared 5 bases from V and 4 bases from J, leaving 14 bases between. CDR1 is LGHNT, CDR2 FRNRAP, per germline. The CDR3 runs to 14 residues. The CDR3 protein is CASGAGTVVTEAFF. In nucleotides, the CDR3 is TGTGCTAGTGGTGCGGGGACGGTCGTCACTGAAGCTTTCTTT.

The chain links TRBV6-1 to TRBJ2-1, with D possibly being TRBD2 (5 bases). The CDR3 has 14 amino acids. The germline V gene encodes CDR1 MNHNS and CDR2 SASEGT. Trimming took 7 bases from V and 4 from J, leaving 14 bases between them. CDR3 loop: CASTSGEYYNEQFF. Here the CDR3 DNA reads TGTGCCAGCACCTCCGGGGAATATTACAATGAGCAGTTCTTC.

This clonotype was detected many times. J is TRBJ1-1 and V is TRBV12-3 or TRBV12-4, with 7 nucleotides matching TRBD1. Trimming took 3 bases from V and 4 from J; bases not matched to a gene: 2. There are 13 residues in the CDR3. The CDR3 protein is CASSFRGGTEAFF. In DNA form, the CDR3 reads TGTGCCAGCAGTTTCAGGGGGGGCACTGAAGCTTTCTTT.

There are many counts of this clonotype. CDR3 amino acids: CASSLAGTSGTDTQYF. DNA for the CDR3: TGCGCCAGCAGCTTGGCCGGGACTAGCGGAACAGATACGCAGTATTTT. The rearrangement joins TRBV5-1 to TRBJ2-3; 11 nucleotides align to TRBD2. The CDR3 loop spans 16 amino acids. With V trimmed by 0 bases and J by 3 bases, 3 bases remained unmatched. Per the germline V gene, CDR1 is SGHRS and CDR2 is YFSETQ.

This clonotype was observed a handful of times. The gene calls are TRBV5-1 and TRBJ2-2, with a tentative D call TRBD1 (6 bases). CDR1 SGHRS and CDR2 YFSETQ come from the germline V gene. The CDR3 has 18 amino acids. Between the trimmed V and J ends, which lost 2 bases and 0 bases, there was a span of 17 bases. CDR3 amino acids: CASSLPQGKNSNTGELFF. The CDR3, as DNA: TGCGCCAGCAGCTTACCACAGGGTAAAAATTCGAACACCGGGGAGCTGTTTTTT.

This clonotype was counted many times. This chain uses TRBV7-8 with TRBJ2-7; TRBD1 might be the D (7 bases). This CDR3 contains 13 residues. V was trimmed by 5 bases and J by 4 bases, leaving 12 bases between them. CDR1 is SGHVS and CDR2 is FQNEAQ in the germline V gene. CDR3 region: CASSAGQQYEQYF. In DNA form, the CDR3 reads TGTGCCAGCAGCGCGGGACAGCAATACGAGCAGTACTTC.

This clonotype occurred many times. DNA for the CDR3: TGTGCCAGCAGTTTTGACAGGGGGGAACAAAAACTGTTTTTT. It translates to CASSFDRGEQKLFF. This sequence joins TRBV28 and TRBJ1-4, with 9 bases matching TRBD1. The trim removed 3 bases at V and 9 bases at J, leaving 5 bases unmatched. The CDR3 has 14 residues. The germline V gene encodes CDR1 MDHEN and CDR2 SYDVKM.

The rearrangement joins TRBV9 to TRBJ1-3, with 9 nucleotides matching TRBD1. V shed 2 bases and J 2 bases; nucleotides not matched to a gene: 8. Germline V gene sequence: CDR1 SGDLS, CDR2 YYNGEE. The CDR3 sequence is 17 residues long. The CDR3 coding sequence is TGTGCCAGCAGCGTGGCCCTAGGGACAGGGACTGGAAACACCATATATTTT. Translation gives CASSVALGTGTGNTIYF.

Remarks on this clonotype: A single base separates this from a much larger clone, so it may be a read error. The chain uses TRBV12-3 or TRBV12-4 and TRBJ1-1; TRBD1 might be the D (5 bases). CDR3 length: 16 amino acids. CDR3 in amino acids: CACSLGEEPRNTEAFF. Written as DNA, the CDR3 is TGTGCCTGCAGTTTAGGGGAGGAGCCGAGGAACACTGAAGCTTTCTTT.

The table lists this clonotype with many counts. The chain carries TRBV4-3 and TRBJ2-7; possible D gene TRBD2, 6 bases. CDR3 length: 17 amino acids. Trimming took off 0 bases at V and 4 bases at J, with 19 bases between the two ends. CDR1 and CDR2 (germline): LGHNA, YSLEER. DNA for the CDR3: TGCGCCAGCAGCCAAGATGTTGGGCGGGACGCCCAATACGAGCAGTACTTC. This codes for CASSQDVGRDAQYEQYF.

This clonotype was picked up many times. The rearrangement links TRBV7-9 to TRBJ1-6; 7 bases match TRBD1. Germline V gives CDR1 SEHNR, CDR2 FQNEAQ (reference sequence). Trimming at V came to 4 bases and at J to 6 bases, leaving 3 bases not matched to a gene. The CDR3 has 14 residues. CDR3 protein: CASSSTGSNSPLHF. For the CDR3, the DNA is TGTGCCAGCAGCTCGACAGGGAGTAATTCACCCCTCCACTTT.

The chain joins TRBV7-2 to TRBJ2-2, with 15 bases fitting TRBD2. V shed 4 bases and J 4 bases; nucleotides not matched to a gene: 10. The length of the CDR3 is 19 residues. Looked up from germline, CDR1 is SGHTA and CDR2 is FQGNSA. The CDR3 spells CASSSLGLAGGPGTGELFF. The DNA of the CDR3 is TGTGCCAGCAGCTCACTCGGACTAGCGGGGGGGCCGGGCACCGGGGAGCTGTTTTTT.

This clonotype was observed many times. The chain joins TRBV11-2 to TRBJ1-3; no definite D call. The CDR3 sequence is 13 residues long. The germline CDR1 and CDR2 sequences are SGHAT and FQNNGV. V was cut by 0 bases and J by 4 bases, with 4 bases left in between. The CDR3 spells CASSLDRGNTIYF. In DNA, the CDR3 is TGTGCCAGCAGCTTAGATCGGGGAAACACCATATATTTT.

This clonotype occurred many times. The chain carries TRBV12-3 or TRBV12-4 and TRBJ2-3; 8 bases align to TRBD1. This CDR3 comprises 15 residues. The V and J ends lost 5 bases and 6 bases, in that order; junction bases with no gene match: 10. In nucleotides, the CDR3 is TGTGCCAGCAGTCATCAGGGGACAGGTGGGGATACGCAGTATTTT. Translated: CASSHQGTGGDTQYF.

This clonotype turned up a few times. This chain connects TRBV5-1 to TRBJ2-7; D call uncertain. CDR3 size: 15 residues. Germline assignment: CDR1 SGHRS and CDR2 YFSETQ. Trimming cost V 0 bases and J 2 bases, with 12 bases left between them. CDR3 loop: CASSLEAIPTYEQYF. The CDR3 DNA reads as TGCGCCAGCAGCTTGGAGGCAATTCCTACCTACGAGCAGTACTTC.